This is a list of T cell receptor beta chains from one sample in a study of breast tumors, draining lymph nodes, adjacent tissues. MiXCR, run by TCRdb on the multiplex PCR reads, gives a single entry per CDR3 protein. The table records 150,000 or so distinct CDR3 sequences, roughly a third of them present only once. Sequencing input: axillary lymph node tissue. These TCRs come from a female donor with breast cancer. Some clones in this sample may be carry-over from other donors' samples. The CDR3 runs from the conserved cysteine through the conserved F or W. A D gene is named only where the DNA matches it firmly. Clone size appears in some rows only: once, few, many, or a class for an expanded clone.

cdr3_length	d_call	clone_size	v_call	j_call	cdr3_aa	cdr3_nt
18	TRBD2	once	TRBV7-3	TRBJ2-3	CASSSRTSGAHRVNTQYF	TGTGCCAGCAGCTCCAGGACTAGCGGGGCGCACCGTGTGAATACGCAGTATTTT
16	TRBD2	many	TRBV12-3/TRBV12-4	TRBJ2-2	CASSSLAGVNTGELFF	TGTGCCAGCAGTTCCCTAGCGGGGGTCAACACCGGGGAGCTGTTTTTT
13	NA	many	TRBV6-5	TRBJ2-2	CASSYQNTGELFF	TGTGCCAGCAGTTACCAGAACACCGGGGAGCTGTTTTTT
14	NA	NA	TRBV15	TRBJ2-7	CTTSRDGSKVEQYF	TGTACCACCAGCAGAGACGGGTCTAAGGTGGAGCAGTACTTC
14	NA	many	TRBV7-9	TRBJ1-5	CASSPDAVGMPQHF	TGTGCCAGCAGCCCAGATGCGGTAGGGATGCCCCAGCATTTT
13	NA	many	TRBV9	TRBJ2-3	CASSPGLTDTQYF	TGTGCCAGCAGCCCAGGACTAACAGATACGCAGTATTTT
12	TRBD1	many	TRBV11-2	TRBJ2-1	CASISGGNEQFF	TGTGCCAGCATTTCAGGGGGCAATGAGCAGTTCTTC
11	NA	NA	TRBV7-9	TRBJ2-6	CASSFLNVLTF	TGTGCCAGCAGCTTTCTCAACGTCCTGACTTTC
15	NA	NA	TRBV20-1	TRBJ2-7	CSARDGRTLTYEQYF	TGCAGTGCTAGAGACGGGCGGACCCTTACCTACGAGCAGTACTTC
15	TRBD1	many	TRBV19	TRBJ2-1	CASSMRSAGGNEQFF	TGTGCCAGTAGTATGCGGTCGGCAGGGGGCAACGAGCAGTTCTTC
20	TRBD2	NA	TRBV7-9	TRBJ2-1	CAGGLTPGQSSGRAGNEQFF	TGTGCCGGCGGCTTAACTCCGGGACAGTCTAGCGGGAGGGCCGGGAATGAGCAGTTCTTC
14	NA	many	TRBV10-3	TRBJ1-5	CAISDWDGDQPQHF	TGTGCCATCAGTGATTGGGACGGGGACCAGCCCCAGCATTTT
13	TRBD1	NA	TRBV10-1	TRBJ1-6	CTSGGQGGSPLHF	TGCACCAGCGGGGGACAGGGCGGATCACCCCTCCACTTT
12	NA	few	TRBV12-5	TRBJ1-1	CASGLGVNSAFF	TGTGCTAGTGGTTTGGGCGTAAACTCAGCTTTCTTT
15	NA	many	TRBV19	TRBJ2-7	CASSKSGTGPYEQYF	TGTGCCAGTAGTAAATCTGGGACGGGCCCCTACGAGCAGTACTTC
15	NA	many	TRBV2	TRBJ1-6	CASRDWDIGNSPLHF	TGTGCCAGCAGAGATTGGGACATCGGGAATTCACCCCTCCACTTT
14	TRBD2	many	TRBV7-9	TRBJ2-1	CASSLAGLPDGQFF	TGTGCCAGCAGCTTAGCGGGACTACCCGATGGGCAGTTCTTC
14	NA	few	TRBV28	TRBJ2-7	CASSYGGVTYEQYF	TGTGCCAGCAGTTACGGGGGCGTAACCTACGAGCAGTACTTC
18	TRBD1	many	TRBV7-8	TRBJ2-7	CASSTDVVRDRVYYEQYF	TGTGCCAGCAGCACTGATGTAGTACGGGACAGGGTATACTACGAGCAGTACTTC
15	TRBD1	few	TRBV28	TRBJ2-7	CASSIPDRGRHEQYF	TGTGCCAGCAGTATCCCCGACAGGGGGAGGCACGAGCAGTACTTC
16	NA	many	TRBV5-5	TRBJ1-6	CASSSQTALGGSPLHF	TGTGCCAGCAGCTCTCAAACAGCCTTGGGAGGATCACCCCTCCACTTT
12	NA	NA	TRBV28	TRBJ1-1	CASRGRDTEAFF	TGTGCCAGCAGAGGACGGGACACTGAAGCTTTCTTT
15	TRBD1	many	TRBV5-1	TRBJ2-7	CASSLEDRGPHEQYF	TGCGCCAGCAGCTTGGAGGACAGGGGTCCCCACGAGCAGTACTTC
13	TRBD1	many	TRBV11-2	TRBJ2-7	CASSWDRKNEQYF	TGTGCCAGCAGCTGGGACAGAAAGAACGAGCAGTACTTC
15	NA	NA	TRBV6-6	TRBJ1-3	CASRDTGSTGNTIYF	TGTGCCAGCAGAGACACAGGTTCTACGGGAAACACCATATATTTT
12	NA	many	TRBV20-1	TRBJ2-1	CSARDFGAEQFF	TGCAGTGCTAGAGATTTTGGGGCCGAGCAGTTCTTC
15	TRBD1	many	TRBV4-2	TRBJ1-2	CASSQGAGGGYGYTF	TGTGCCAGCAGCCAAGGCGCAGGGGGAGGCTATGGCTACACCTTC
12	NA	many	TRBV30	TRBJ2-3	CAWRKLTDTQYF	TGTGCCTGGAGGAAACTAACAGATACGCAGTATTTT
12	NA	many	TRBV14	TRBJ1-4	CASSQVGEKLFF	TGTGCCAGCAGCCAAGTTGGTGAAAAACTGTTTTTT